These T cell receptor beta chains were read from a single sample in a study of T cell repertoires in cytomegalovirus infection. Antigens of these TCRs are unknown. TCRdb processed the reads anew with MiXCR; each CDR3 protein has one entry. The sample holds roughly 500,000 distinct CDR3 sequences, roughly a third seen once. The sequencing used cultured PBMCs, collected from culture after CMV antigen stimulation. These receptors all come from a human donor in good health (CMV status not recorded). Some clones in this sample may be carry-over from other donors' samples. CDR3s leave out the opening cysteine and the closing phenylalanine or tryptophan. Each record gives: V gene, J gene, CDR3 protein.

>TRBV24-1|TRBJ1-5
ATSTAGLPEEPQH
>TRBV6-5|TRBJ2-3
ASSEIADHTGDTQY
>TRBV27|TRBJ2-1
ASSPLTAYNEQF
>TRBV19|TRBJ2-1
ASSIDSHRLLSYNEQF
>TRBV27|TRBJ2-3
ASSPILSRIAGPSTDTQY
>TRBV5-4|TRBJ2-3
ASSPLVREGTDTQY
>TRBV7-3|TRBJ2-3
ASSLTVIDTQY
>TRBV12-3/TRBV12-4|TRBJ2-5
ASSPGAGARETQY
>TRBV11-2|TRBJ1-1
ASSYVQGGTEAF
>TRBV20-1|TRBJ2-2
SASWVRPGELF
>TRBV4-1|TRBJ2-4
ASSLDRSQQAKNIQY
>TRBV30|TRBJ2-6
AWSRIGDRGSGANVLT
>TRBV7-2|TRBJ2-1
ASSTRTSGGPQF
>TRBV20-1|TRBJ2-3
SARDPGGTDTQY
>TRBV27|TRBJ1-2
ASSPVIVGRDYGYT
>TRBV28|TRBJ1-5
ASSPGSQGHQPQH
>TRBV6-1|TRBJ1-2
ASSESSGTNYGYT
>TRBV4-1|TRBJ2-6
ASSHNSGANVLT
>TRBV7-2|TRBJ1-6
ASSQGADRSPLH
>TRBV20-1|TRBJ2-7
SASIWTESSSYEQY
>TRBV7-2|TRBJ2-3
ASSLAGPGQGTPDTQY
>TRBV7-2|TRBJ2-5
ASSLVEETQY
>TRBV19|TRBJ2-1
ASKTGTSENRGEQF
>TRBV27|TRBJ1-6
ASSSEVRDRNSPLH
>TRBV5-1|TRBJ2-1
ASSGEGREGPRNEQF